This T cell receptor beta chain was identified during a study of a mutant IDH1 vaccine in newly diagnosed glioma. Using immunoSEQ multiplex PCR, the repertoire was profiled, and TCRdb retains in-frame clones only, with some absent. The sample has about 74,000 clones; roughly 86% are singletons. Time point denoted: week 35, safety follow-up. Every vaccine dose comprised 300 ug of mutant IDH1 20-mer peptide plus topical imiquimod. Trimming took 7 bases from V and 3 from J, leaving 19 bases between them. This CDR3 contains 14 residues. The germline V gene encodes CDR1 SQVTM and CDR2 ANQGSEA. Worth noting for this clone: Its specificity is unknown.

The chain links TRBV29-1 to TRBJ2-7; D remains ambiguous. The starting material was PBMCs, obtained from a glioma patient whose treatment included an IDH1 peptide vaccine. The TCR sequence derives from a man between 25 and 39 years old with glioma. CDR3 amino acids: CSASHKMGGYEQYF. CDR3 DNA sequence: TGCAGCGCTTCCCACAAGATGGGTGGCTACGAGCAGTACTTC.